This T cell receptor (beta chain) was identified during a study of shared clonotypes between healthy human individuals. Study-level results: Larger estimated richness was generally seen in naive subsets than in memory subsets.

TCRdb keeps only in-frame clones here, not all; method: immunoSEQ multiplex PCR. The sample lists under 1,100,000 clones, more than 75% occurring once. About this clone: The antigen is undetermined.

Sequencing used memory CD4+ T cells from PBMCs. The subset: CD45RA-negative fraction. This receptor was taken from a man younger than 35 in good health. Some clones in this sample may be carry-over from other donors' samples.

The CDR3 DNA reads TGTGCCAGCAGCCCGAACCGGGACACAGCTGAAGCTTTCTTT. This encodes CASSPNRDTAEAFF. V gene TRBV7-2 combines with J gene TRBJ1-1, with a possible D match to TRBD1 (6 bases). Germline values: CDR1 SGHTA, CDR2 FQGNSA. The CDR3 is 14 residues long. V dropped 5 bases and J dropped 6 bases, with 16 bases sitting between them. Full variable domain (outside the CDR3, taken from reference TRBV7-2 and TRBJ1-1): GAGVSQSPSNKVTEKGKDVELRCDPISGHTALYWYRQSLGQGLEFLIYFQGNSAPDKSGLPSDRFSAERTGGSVSTLTIQRTQQEDSAVYLCASSPNRDTAEAFFGQGTRLTVV.